The 2 T cell receptor beta chains below all came from one sample that was sequenced in a study of CD8+CD57+ T cells in acquired aplastic anemia. Genomic DNA templated the TCR beta VDJ and CDR3 profiling. One entry per CDR3 protein results from TCRdb running MiXCR on the reads. The sample yields about 200,000 distinct CDR3 sequences, approximately 60% seen once. Flow cytometry had shown expanded CD8+CD57+ cells in the patients chosen for sequencing. Sequenced input: sorted CD4+, CD8+, or CD8+CD57+ T cells (not recorded which) from PBMCs. The receptors stem from a human donor with aplastic anemia.

The chain links TRBV5-6 to TRBJ1-6, with 8 bases aligning to TRBD1. Germline CDR1 and CDR2: SGHDT and YYEEEE. V lost 4 bases and J lost 9; bases outside the gene matches: 6. The CDR3 sequence is 14 residues long. In DNA form, the CDR3 reads TGTGCCAGCAGCGAGACAGGGGTACGTTCACCCCTCCACTTT. Its translation: CASSETGVRSPLHF.

This rearrangement joins TRBV20-1 to TRBJ2-3; 7 bases fit TRBD2. CDR1 is DFQATT, CDR2 SNEGSKA, per germline (reference sequence). After removal of 2 bases from V and 1 base from J, the junction contained 6 bases not matched to a gene. CDR3 size: 15 residues. Here the CDR3 reads CSARSRLARTDTQYF. The CDR3 DNA follows: TGCAGTGCTAGAAGCAGACTAGCCCGCACAGATACGCAGTATTTT.